The subject of this entry is one T cell receptor beta chain. What it recognizes is unknown. This entry comes from a study of T cell clonotyping in hematopoietic cell transplantation. Study conclusions and caveats: Pathologically expanded recipient clonotypes increased progressively from day 30 to day 180 as diversity fell. Few recipient clonotypes overlapped donors; over 97% were de novo at given depth. CD4 and CD8 repertoire contributions could not be separated without sorting. Broader posttransplant TCR repertoire diversity was predicted by graft donor and pretransplant recipient Inverse Simpson Index values.

The protocol was immunoSEQ multiplex PCR, while the TCRdb copy is restricted to in-frame clones and leaves out a portion. Of more than 4,500 clones detected, roughly 90% appear once; the ten largest clones hold approximately 48%. Trimming stripped 0 bases from V and 7 bases from J, with 10 bases between. The germline V gene encodes CDR1 MNHEY and CDR2 SVGAGI. The CDR3 sequence is 14 residues long. The chain is built from TRBV6-5 and TRBJ1-5; D gene unclear. The TCR originated in a female patient aged 50 to 60 who had an allogeneic stem cell transplant from an unrelated donor, so T cells may come from the graft donor. Some clones in this sample may be carry-over from other donors' samples. The sample consisted of peripheral blood mononuclear cells, taken 100 days after allogeneic stem cell transplant. This CDR3 reads CASSYSKGDQPQHF. Here the CDR3 DNA reads TGTGCCAGCAGTTACTCGAAGGGAGACCAGCCCCAGCATTTT.